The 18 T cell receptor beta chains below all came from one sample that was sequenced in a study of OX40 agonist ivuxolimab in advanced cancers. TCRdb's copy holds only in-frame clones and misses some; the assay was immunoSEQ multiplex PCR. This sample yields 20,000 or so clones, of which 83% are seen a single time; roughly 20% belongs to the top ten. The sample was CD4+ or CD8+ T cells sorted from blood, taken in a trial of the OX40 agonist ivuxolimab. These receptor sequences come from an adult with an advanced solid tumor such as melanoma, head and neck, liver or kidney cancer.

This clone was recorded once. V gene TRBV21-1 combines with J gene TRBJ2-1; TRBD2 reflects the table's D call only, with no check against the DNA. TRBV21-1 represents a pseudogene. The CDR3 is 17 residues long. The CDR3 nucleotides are TGTGCCAGCAGCCCTCGACCACGGGGGTCTCCGCACCATGAGCAGTTCTTC. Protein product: CASSPRPRGSPHHEQFF.

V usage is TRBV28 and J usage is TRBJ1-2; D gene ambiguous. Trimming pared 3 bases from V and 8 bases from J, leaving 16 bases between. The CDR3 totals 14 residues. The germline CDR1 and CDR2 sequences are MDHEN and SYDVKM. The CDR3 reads CASSFDSLSRGYTF. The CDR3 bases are TGTGCCAGCAGTTTCGATTCCCTTTCGAGGGGCTACACCTTC.

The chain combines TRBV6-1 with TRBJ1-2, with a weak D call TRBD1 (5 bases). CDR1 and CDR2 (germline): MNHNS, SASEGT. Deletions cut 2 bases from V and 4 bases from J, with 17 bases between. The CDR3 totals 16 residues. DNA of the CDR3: TGTGCCAGCAGTGAACAACTAAGGGGAAAGGCCTATGGCTACACCTTC. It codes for CASSEQLRGKAYGYTF.

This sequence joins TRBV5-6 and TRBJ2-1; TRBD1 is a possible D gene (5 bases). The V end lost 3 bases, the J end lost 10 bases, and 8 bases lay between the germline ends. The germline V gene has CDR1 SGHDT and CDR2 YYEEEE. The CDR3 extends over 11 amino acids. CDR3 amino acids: CASSSAGEQFF. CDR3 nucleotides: TGTGCCAGCAGCTCTGCAGGGGAGCAGTTCTTC. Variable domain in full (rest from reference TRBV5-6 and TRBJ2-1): DAGVTQSPTHLIKTRGQQVTLRCSPKSGHDTVSWYQQALGQGPQFIFQYYEEEERQRGNFPDRFSGHQFPNYSSELNVNALLLGDSALYLCASSSAGEQFFGPGTRLTVL.

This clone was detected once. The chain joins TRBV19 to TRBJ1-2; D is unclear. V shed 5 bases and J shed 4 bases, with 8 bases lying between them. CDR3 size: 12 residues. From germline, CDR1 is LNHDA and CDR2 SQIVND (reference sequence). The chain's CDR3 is CASSGFPYGYTF. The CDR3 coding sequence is TGTGCCAGTAGTGGTTTTCCCTATGGCTACACCTTC.

The CDR3 here is CASSFRGQTNEQYF. The CDR3, as DNA: TGTGCCAGCAGTTTTCGGGGACAGACCAACGAGCAGTACTTC. This sequence joins TRBV27 and TRBJ2-7, with 7 bases lining up with TRBD1. The junction had 7 bases not matched to a gene; V was cut back by 3 bases and J by 5 bases. Germline CDR1 MNHEY, CDR2 SMNVEV (reference sequence). The CDR3 loop spans 14 amino acids.

The CDR3 bases are TGTGCCAGCAGCCAAGGGCAGGGTGGCACTGAAGCTTTCTTT. Encoded protein: CASSQGQGGTEAFF. J is TRBJ1-1 and V is TRBV16, with D tentatively TRBD1 (5 bases). The germline V gene has CDR1 KGHSY and CDR2 FQNENV. Trimming removed 2 bases at V and 4 bases at J, with 11 bases between. The CDR3 loop spans 14 amino acids.

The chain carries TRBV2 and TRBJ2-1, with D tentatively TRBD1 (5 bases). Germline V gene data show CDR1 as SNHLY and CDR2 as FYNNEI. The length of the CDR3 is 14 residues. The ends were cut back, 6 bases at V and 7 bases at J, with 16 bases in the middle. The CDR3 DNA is TGTGCCAGCAGAGGGATGGCAGGGTGGAATGAGCAGTTCTTC. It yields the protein CASRGMAGWNEQFF.

The CDR3 sequence: CASSLARRDGLYEQYF. DNA for the CDR3: TGTGCCAGCAGCTTGGCCCGCCGGGACGGTCTATACGAGCAGTACTTC. This chain uses TRBV5-6 with TRBJ2-7; the D call may be TRBD1 or TRBD2 (5 bases each). There are 16 residues in the CDR3. Per the germline V gene, CDR1 is SGHDT and CDR2 is YYEEEE. V was cut by 0 bases and J by 4 bases, with 17 bases left in between.

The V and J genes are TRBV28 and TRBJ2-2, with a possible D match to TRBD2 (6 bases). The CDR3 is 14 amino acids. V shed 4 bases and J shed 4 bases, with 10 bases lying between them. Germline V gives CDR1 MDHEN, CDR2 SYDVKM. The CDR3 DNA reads TGTGCCAGCAGTTCGAGGGGAGGCACCGGGGAGCTGTTTTTT. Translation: CASSSRGGTGELFF. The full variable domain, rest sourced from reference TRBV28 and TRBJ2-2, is DVKVTQSSRYLVKRTGEKVFLECVQDMDHENMFWYRQDPGLGLRLIYFSYDVKMKEKGDIPEGYSVSREKKERFSLILESASTNQTSMYLCASSSRGGTGELFFGEGSRLTVL.

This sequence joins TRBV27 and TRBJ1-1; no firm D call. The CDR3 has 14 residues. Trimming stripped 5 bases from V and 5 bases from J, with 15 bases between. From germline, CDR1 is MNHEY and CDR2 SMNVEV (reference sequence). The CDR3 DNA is TGTGCCAGCAGTGCACACCTTTTGGGGACTGAAGCTTTCTTT. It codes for CASSAHLLGTEAFF.

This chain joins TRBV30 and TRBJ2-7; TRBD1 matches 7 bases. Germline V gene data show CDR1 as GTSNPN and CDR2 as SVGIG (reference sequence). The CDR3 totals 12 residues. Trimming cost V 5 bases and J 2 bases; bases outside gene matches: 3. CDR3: CAWRTGPYEQYF. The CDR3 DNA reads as TGTGCCTGGCGGACAGGCCCCTACGAGCAGTACTTC.

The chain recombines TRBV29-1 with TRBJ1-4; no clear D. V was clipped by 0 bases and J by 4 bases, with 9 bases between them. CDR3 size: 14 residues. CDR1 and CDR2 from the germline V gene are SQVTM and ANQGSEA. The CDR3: CSVEDLGSNEKLFF. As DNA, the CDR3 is TGCAGCGTTGAAGATCTGGGGAGTAATGAAAAACTGTTTTTT.

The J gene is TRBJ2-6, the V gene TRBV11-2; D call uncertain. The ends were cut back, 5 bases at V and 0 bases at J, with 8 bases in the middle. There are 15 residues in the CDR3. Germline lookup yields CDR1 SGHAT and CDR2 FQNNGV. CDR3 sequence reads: CASSDPSSGANVLTF. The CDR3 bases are TGTGCCAGCAGCGACCCCAGCTCTGGGGCCAACGTCCTGACTTTC.

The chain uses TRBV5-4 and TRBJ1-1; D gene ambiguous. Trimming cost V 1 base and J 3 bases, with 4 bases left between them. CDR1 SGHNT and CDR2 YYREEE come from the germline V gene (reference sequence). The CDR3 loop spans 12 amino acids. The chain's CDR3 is CASSLWDTEAFF. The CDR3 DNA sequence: TGTGCCAGCAGCTTGTGGGACACTGAAGCTTTCTTT.

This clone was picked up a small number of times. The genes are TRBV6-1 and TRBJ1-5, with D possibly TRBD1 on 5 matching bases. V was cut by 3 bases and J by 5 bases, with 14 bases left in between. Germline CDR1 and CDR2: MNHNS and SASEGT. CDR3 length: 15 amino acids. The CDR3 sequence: CASSDYGRDDQPQHF. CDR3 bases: TGTGCCAGCAGTGATTATGGCAGGGATGATCAGCCCCAGCATTTT.

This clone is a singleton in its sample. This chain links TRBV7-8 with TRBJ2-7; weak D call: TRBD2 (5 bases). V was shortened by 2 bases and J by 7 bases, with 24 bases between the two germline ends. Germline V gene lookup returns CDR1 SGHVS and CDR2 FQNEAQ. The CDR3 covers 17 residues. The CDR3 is CASSLTRKLVKLGEQYF. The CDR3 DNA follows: TGTGCCAGCAGCTTAACACGGAAACTAGTGAAACTAGGGGAGCAGTACTTC.

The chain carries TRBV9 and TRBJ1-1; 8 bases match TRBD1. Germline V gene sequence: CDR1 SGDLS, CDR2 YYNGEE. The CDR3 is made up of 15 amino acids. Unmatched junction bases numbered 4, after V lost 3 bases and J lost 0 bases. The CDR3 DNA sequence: TGTGCCAGCAGCGCAGGGGGCGAGATGAACACTGAAGCTTTCTTT. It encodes CASSAGGEMNTEAFF.